One and the same sample provided the 19 T cell receptor beta chains below, sequenced in a study of OX40 agonist ivuxolimab in advanced cancers. Data came from immunoSEQ multiplex PCR; TCRdb stores just in-frame clones and leaves some out. The sample holds over 70,000 clones; 70% to 90% are singletons and the top ten take roughly 2.1%. The source material was CD4+ or CD8+ T cells sorted from blood, sampled in a trial of the OX40 agonist ivuxolimab. Receptors originate from an adult with an advanced solid tumor such as melanoma, head and neck, liver or kidney cancer.

The chain links TRBV6-1 to TRBJ1-2; 9 bases fit TRBD1. Germline V CDR1 and CDR2: MNHNS, SASEGT. The V and J ends lost 2 bases and 7 bases, in that order; junction bases with no gene match: 5. The CDR3 totals 14 residues. DNA for the CDR3: TGTGCCAGCAGTGAACTACAGGGGGCCAGTGGCTACACCTTC. Protein sequence: CASSELQGASGYTF.

This clone is deemed medium-sized (0.01 to 0.1%). CDR3 sequence (DNA): TGTGCCAGCAGGAGAGGAGGGATAGCTTTCTTT. Amino acids: CASRRGGIAFF. J is TRBJ1-1 and V is TRBV2; D unclear. V lost 6 bases and J 10 bases, leaving 12 bases between the germline ends. Germline V gene lookup returns CDR1 SNHLY and CDR2 FYNNEI. The CDR3 loop spans 11 amino acids.

The chain carries TRBV7-3 and TRBJ2-2; D is undetermined. V gave up 6 bases and J gave up 6 bases, with 8 bases separating them. This CDR3 has 12 residues. CDR1 and CDR2 (germline): SGHTA, FQGTGA. This CDR3 reads CASSKGSGELFF. The CDR3 DNA reads TGTGCCAGCAGTAAAGGGTCCGGGGAGCTGTTTTTT.

The rearrangement joins TRBV6-1 to TRBJ2-5, with a weak D call TRBD1 (6 bases). V gave up 2 bases and J gave up 2 bases, with 9 bases separating them. Germline CDR1 and CDR2: MNHNS and SASEGT. CDR3 size: 14 residues. This chain's CDR3 is CASSEQTGQETQYF. The CDR3 DNA follows: TGTGCCAGCAGTGAACAAACAGGGCAAGAGACCCAGTACTTC.

This chain uses TRBV9 with TRBJ1-1; 8 bases map to TRBD1. The CDR3 runs to 16 residues. After removal of 0 bases from V and 7 bases from J, the junction contained 11 bases not matched to a gene. CDR1 and CDR2 from the germline V gene are SGDLS and YYNGEE. The CDR3 protein is CASSVDPGQGVNEAFF. For the CDR3, the DNA is TGTGCCAGCAGCGTAGACCCCGGACAGGGAGTTAATGAAGCTTTCTTT.

V gene TRBV29-1 combines with J gene TRBJ2-1; unclear D gene. V gave up 4 bases and J gave up 0 bases, with 10 bases separating them. The CDR3 consists of 14 residues. CDR1 SQVTM and CDR2 ANQGSEA come from the germline V gene. The CDR3 DNA reads TGCAGCGTTGGGTCGGCCAGCTCCTACAATGAGCAGTTCTTC. Translated: CSVGSASSYNEQFF.

This chain uses TRBV27 with TRBJ2-2; 11 bases match TRBD2. CDR1 and CDR2 from the germline V gene are MNHEY and SMNVEV (reference sequence). The V and J ends lost 5 bases and 1 base, in that order; junction bases with no gene match: 3. The CDR3 consists of 16 residues. CDR3 sequence (DNA): TGTGCCAGCAGTCTGGGACTAGCGGTGAACACCGGGGAGCTGTTTTTT. This translates into CASSLGLAVNTGELFF.

This chain connects TRBV9 to TRBJ2-1; D remains ambiguous. Per the germline V gene, CDR1 is SGDLS and CDR2 is YYNGEE. V lost 0 bases to trimming and J lost 4 bases, with 5 bases between them. The CDR3 spans 13 residues. The CDR3 loop reads CASSVGDYNEQFF. In DNA form, the CDR3 reads TGTGCCAGCAGCGTAGGAGATTACAATGAGCAGTTCTTC.

The chain carries TRBV5-1 and TRBJ1-2, with 7 bases that match TRBD1. The CDR3 spans 13 residues. Germline V CDR1 and CDR2: SGHRS, YFSETQ. V was pared by 0 bases and J by 4 bases, with 0 bases of the junction left unmatched. Written as DNA, the CDR3 is TGCGCCAGCAGCTTGGCAGGGGGCTATGGCTACACCTTC. It is translated as CASSLAGGYGYTF.

The V and J genes are TRBV29-1 and TRBJ2-7; 7 positions match TRBD2. With 4 bases clipped from V and 5 bases from J, the junction kept 17 bases outside the gene matches. The CDR3 consists of 16 residues. CDR1 is SQVTM, CDR2 ANQGSEA, per germline. This chain's CDR3 is CSVAAPSSSGRDEQYF. The CDR3 DNA follows: TGCAGCGTTGCCGCTCCGTCGAGTAGCGGGCGGGACGAGCAGTACTTC.

This chain links TRBV5-1 with TRBJ2-7; TRBD1 aligns across 7 bases. Germline CDR1 is SGHRS and CDR2 is YFSETQ. The CDR3 extends over 15 amino acids. V dropped 4 bases and J dropped 6; count of bases not matched to a gene: 13. The CDR3 bases are TGCGCCAGCAGCCAAGGGACAGCCGGTGGGATCGAGCAGTACTTC. It specifies CASSQGTAGGIEQYF.

The chain joins TRBV5-6 to TRBJ2-3; 10 positions agree with TRBD2. CDR1 SGHDT and CDR2 YYEEEE come from the germline V gene. V was clipped by 3 bases and J by 5 bases; unmatched bases: 6. This CDR3 has 15 residues. CDR3 sequence (DNA): TGTGCCAGCAGCTCCCTAGCGGGGGTTCGAGATACGCAGTATTTT. Amino acids: CASSSLAGVRDTQYF.

The chain couples TRBV29-1 to TRBJ1-2; 11 nucleotides align to TRBD1. CDR3 size: 14 residues. The germline V gene encodes CDR1 SQVTM and CDR2 ANQGSEA. V lost 3 bases and J lost 6; bases outside the gene matches: 6. In DNA form, the CDR3 reads TGCAGCGTTGAGGACAGGGGGCCAGTGGATGGCTACACCTTC. Its protein product is CSVEDRGPVDGYTF.

The gene calls are TRBV30 and TRBJ2-3; 11 positions agree with TRBD2. The germline CDR1 and CDR2 sequences are GTSNPN and SVGIG (reference sequence). The length of the CDR3 is 17 residues. Trimming took 4 bases from V and 2 from J; bases not matched to a gene: 11. The DNA of the CDR3 is TGTGCCTGGACAAGTGGGACTAGCGGTCATAACACAGATACGCAGTATTTT. As protein: CAWTSGTSGHNTDTQYF.

Turning to this clone: Lacking the conserved final phenylalanine or tryptophan, this CDR3 likely reflects a read error. As DNA, the CDR3 is TGTGCCATCAGGAGGGAGGGCAGGAACACTGAAGCTTTCCTT. This translates into CAIRREGRNTEAFL. The chain combines TRBV10-3 with TRBJ1-1; the D is unclear. The germline V and J ends were trimmed by 6 bases and 1 base, with 12 bases remaining between them. The CDR3 extends over 14 amino acids. In germline, CDR1 is ENHRY, CDR2 SYGVKD.

This chain links TRBV28 with TRBJ1-2, with D perhaps TRBD1 (6 bases). Trimming pared 5 bases from V and 8 bases from J, leaving 18 bases between. Germline V gene lookup returns CDR1 MDHEN and CDR2 SYDVKM. The CDR3 totals 14 residues. The CDR3 sequence is CASSTGTVDRGYTF. The DNA for the CDR3 is TGTGCCAGCAGTACCGGGACGGTTGACAGGGGCTACACCTTC.

The J gene is TRBJ1-6, the V gene TRBV2, with TRBD1 identical over 10 bases. This CDR3 is 15 amino acids long. V lost 6 bases to trimming and J lost 5 bases; unmatched junction nucleotides: 4. Per germline, CDR1 SNHLY and CDR2 FYNNEI. This CDR3 reads CASRPGTGDNSPLHF. The CDR3 DNA reads as TGTGCCAGCAGGCCCGGGACAGGGGATAATTCACCCCTCCACTTT.

The chain is built from TRBV29-1 and TRBJ1-2; D possibly corresponds to TRBD1 (5 bases). V shed 0 bases and J shed 2 bases, with 13 bases lying between them. CDR3 size: 15 residues. Germline V gene lookup returns CDR1 SQVTM and CDR2 ANQGSEA. In DNA, the CDR3 is TGCAGCGTTGAAGAAAGGGGCGCAGGGAACTATGGCTACACCTTC. Translation gives CSVEERGAGNYGYTF.

The CDR3 is CASSVHGERGQPQHF. CDR3 nucleotides: TGTGCCAGCAGCGTTCACGGGGAAAGGGGTCAGCCCCAGCATTTT. The rearrangement links TRBV9 to TRBJ1-5, with D perhaps TRBD1 (5 bases). V lost 2 bases to trimming and J lost 6 bases, with 15 bases between them. This CDR3 is 15 amino acids long. CDR1 is SGDLS and CDR2 is YYNGEE in the germline V gene. Full variable domain (remainder filled in from reference TRBV9 and TRBJ1-5): DSGVTQTPKHLITATGQRVTLRCSPRSGDLSVYWYQQSLDQGLQFLIQYYNGEERAKGNILERFSAQQFPDLHSELNLSSLELGDSALYFCASSVHGERGQPQHFGDGTRLSIL.